Sequencing of this TCR beta chain was carried out in a study of blood T cell repertoires in COVID-19. In terms of age and location, participants ranged from roughly 18 to 100 years and lived in about two dozen US areas. As originally analysed: Quantification of nucleated cells was approximated via reference gene primer amplification. Assay used: immunoSEQ multiplex PCR; TCRdb lists only in-frame clones, some missing. V and J calls and clone size are given by that table; D and trimming were obtained from the DNA. The table has some 150,000 clones, roughly 80% seen once. Germline V CDR1 and CDR2: LGHDT, YNNKEL (reference sequence). V was pared by 5 bases and J by 5 bases, with 18 bases between. The length of the CDR3 is 15 residues.

The TCR comes from a middle-aged woman who had recovered from COVID-19. The sample consisted of PBMCs or T cells enriched from blood (not recorded which). V usage is TRBV3-1 (or the pseudogene TRBV3-2) and J usage is TRBJ2-5; no definite D call. The CDR3 loop reads CASSAQASRSETQYF. The CDR3 bases are TGTGCCAGCAGCGCCCAAGCCTCCAGGTCCGAGACCCAGTACTTC.